The sequence of this T cell receptor (beta chain) was determined in a study of blood T cell repertoires in COVID-19. Trimming left V 4 bases short and J 7 bases short, with 7 bases between. CDR1 and CDR2 (germline): MNHEY, SVGAGI. The CDR3 has 11 amino acids. Clones were read by immunoSEQ multiplex PCR, and TCRdb kept only the in-frame ones, dropping some. The sample consists of fewer than 90,000 clones, approximately 90% of them appearing once. V usage is TRBV6-5 and J usage is TRBJ1-2; the D is unclear. The clonotype comes from a male donor with acute or convalescent COVID-19. Sequenced input: peripheral blood. CDR3 DNA: TGTGCCAGCAGTTCCCCTTCTGGCTACACCTTC. Amino acids: CASSSPSGYTF.